This TCR beta chain was captured in a study of cytomegalovirus exposure and HLA in healthy donors. Findings of the study overall: An assumption of roughly uniform sequencing depth across donors underlay the presence/absence analyses. Most TCR sequences proved rare, with some public TCRs found in many donors. Some highly shared sequence variants likely arose as a pipeline artifact.

Researchers ran the PCR with 60 Vbeta and 13 Jbeta primers. The protocol was immunoSEQ multiplex PCR, while the TCRdb copy is restricted to in-frame clones and leaves out a portion. The sample lists approximately 190,000 clones; around 84% were seen once. About this clone: The antigen remains unidentified.

The clonotype originates from a man aged 35 to 55 in good health and CMV-seropositive. The material sequenced was PBMCs.

The CDR3 reads CASSLFGQGGAFF. CDR3 nucleotide sequence: TGTGCCAGTAGTCTCTTTGGACAGGGGGGGGCTTTCTTT. The rearrangement uses TRBV19 and TRBJ1-1, with 10 bases that match TRBD1. The germline gives CDR1 LNHDA, CDR2 SQIVND (reference sequence). The V gene end was trimmed by 5 bases and the J gene end by 11 bases; junction bases not matched to a gene: 8. This CDR3 is built from 13 residues.